This T cell receptor beta chain was identified in a study of shared clonotypes between healthy human individuals (dated by TCRdb to 2020 to 2021). Study-wide context: The cohort included a few men and a couple of women between 18 and 49 years of age. Per donor, three plates each were used for CD4 naive and CD4 memory, two for CD8 naive, and one for CD8 memory. To estimate repertoire size and how much clonotype sharing occurs between individuals, the study deeply sequenced the blood TCR repertoires of about five healthy adults. Libraries were prepared and TCR repertoires were sequenced by different laboratories using diverse techniques, in order to increase sequencing depth and limit assay-specific biases. Per donor, leukapheresis produced somewhere between about 0.9 and 10 billion PBMCs.

Summary of the overall study and its limitations: Sampling was limited to blood, and TCR repertoires in tissue likely differ from TCR repertoires in blood. Compared with non-shared clonotypes, clonotypes shared by all four sorted-subset donors had higher generation probabilities. When several donors were compared, the shared fraction of clonotypes was around 4.6% for naive CD4, around 3.5% for naive CD8, roughly 2.5% for memory CD4, and under 0.5% for memory CD8. Even with the large sequencing depth, rarefaction of the sorted-subset datasets indicated that sequencing was incomplete. Pairwise subsampling led to the expectation that sequencing depth would affect the degree of clonotype sharing among donors. The genetic and exposure-history diversity represented was limited by the small number of donors. Naive subsets generally had larger estimated clonotype richness than memory subsets.

As concerns this clone: What antigen it recognizes has not been identified. Base qualities are not provided; no much larger clone lies one nucleotide away.

Using the deep immunoSEQ assay, TCR CDR3 regions were amplified from genomic DNA by multiplex PCR. For each cell subset, the extracted genomic DNA was distributed evenly across all wells of several immunoSEQ 96-well plates, and each plate served as one replicate. For sorted subsets, around 0.2 ug genomic DNA, equal to 30,000 or so T cell genomes, was loaded into each replicate PCR. The purified libraries were quantified using a Qubit 3.0 fluorometer, sized with a Bioanalyzer 2100, and then quantified again using the KAPA Library Quantification kit. Each immunoSEQ 96-well plate was sequenced on its own single-read 150-cycle Illumina NextSeq 550 flow cell. As for the authors' bioinformatics: Because the immunoSEQ output included only junctional sequences and no quality scores, the filtering could not be the same as the filtering used for full-length reads. Sequences were annotated with PyIR, a Python wrapper for IgBLAST v1.9, using IMGT germline references to assign V/J genes and CDR3. Reads were filtered out if the reads had weak V/J assignments (E-value above 1e-6), no CDR3, stop codons, out-of-frame junctions, or ambiguous translated residues. V3J clonotypes were defined as sequences sharing an identical inferred V gene, J gene, and CDR3 amino acid sequence. Percentage overlap between repertoires was computed as shared unique clonotypes divided by the size of the smaller repertoire. Richness of each repertoire was evaluated using RTK rarefaction, the Chao1 estimator, and Recon v2.1 estimates of unobserved clonotypes. Generation probabilities were computed with OLGA for all TCRbeta clonotypes obtained by the gDNA method from a handful of donors. TCRdb took over this immuneACCESS table, retaining in-frame rearrangements with V and J assigned. Such tables are incomplete; in checked studies, under half of the missing clones stem from an unresolved V gene, and the remainder is unexplained. V and J calls and clone size are as listed in that table; D and trimming were resolved from the DNA. A total of about 680,000 clones appear in this sample, 92% of them only once. The ten largest clonotypes hold 24% of the sample.

For the CD8 naive samples, CD45RO-negative cells were positively selected for CCR7, yielding a CD45RA+CCR7+ population from which TemRA cells were excluded. The donors were healthy, HIV-negative adults with no recently reported acute infections or vaccinations. Only Caucasian adults living in Nashville, Tennessee, USA were represented among the donors. Blood was collected by leukapheresis, and PBMCs were isolated by Ficoll-Histopaque density gradient centrifugation and then cryopreserved in liquid nitrogen vapor phase. Analytical flow cytometry was used to check the purity and quantity of each magnetically sorted T cell population. Genomic DNA was isolated from every sorted fraction and measured by UV absorbance on a Nanodrop 2000c. Sequencing was performed on naive CD8+ T cells sorted from blood. Explained via the paper, the cell subset or site label denotes: CD45RA+CCR7+. This receptor was identified in a man under 40 in good health.

The CDR3 region: CASSLLQGGAYEQYF. Read as DNA, the sequence is TGTGCCAGCAGCTTATTACAGGGGGGGGCCTACGAGCAGTACTTC. The chain couples TRBV7-8 to TRBJ2-7; a weak D assignment points to TRBD1 (8 bases agree). From cysteine to phenylalanine, the CDR3 is 15 amino acids long. Only CDR3 DNA remains: 45 bases, in frame from the first base. V is pared back by 2 bases and J by 2 bases, with 13 bases lying between the germline termini. Looking up the germline V gene yields CDR1 SGHVS and CDR2 FQNEAQ.